This T cell receptor beta chain derives from a study of cytomegalovirus exposure and HLA in healthy donors. Findings of the study overall: An analysis done earlier found most TCR beta V segments productive about 90% or about 30% of the time. There were some 150 TCR beta chains listed as cytomegalovirus-associated. In vitro work confirmed that a few CMV-associated chains recognize CMV antigens. HLA allele associations emerged for roughly 17,000 TCR beta sequences in a later analysis, at 0.05 false discovery rate.

With respect to this clone: The antigen is undetermined.

PCR involved 60 Vbeta and 13 Jbeta primers. Profiling relied on immunoSEQ multiplex PCR, and the TCRdb table lists in-frame clones only, not all of them. The sample carries approximately 200,000 clones, around 83% recorded once. This CDR3 is built from 11 residues. Germline-derived CDR1 and CDR2 are MRHNA and SNTAGT. The clonotype originates from a woman aged 50 to 60 in good health and CMV-seropositive. Sample: PBMCs. The chain uses TRBV6-4 and TRBJ2-7; D remains unclear. CDR3 sequence: CAYSPTYEQYF. DNA for the CDR3: TGTGCGTACAGTCCAACCTACGAGCAGTACTTC.